Presented here are 9 T cell receptor beta chains from one specimen sequenced in a study of shared clonotypes between healthy human individuals. Clones were read by immunoSEQ multiplex PCR, and TCRdb kept only the in-frame ones, dropping some. The table records roughly 2,500,000 clones, over 85% of them present only once. Sample: naive CD4+ T cells from PBMCs. The subset denotes: CD45RA+ positively selected. These receptors were obtained from a man younger than 30 in good health. Some clones in this sample may be carry-over from other donors' samples.

The chain combines TRBV6-1 with TRBJ2-7; the match to TRBD2 covers 8 bases. J lost 3 bases, V lost 4 bases, and 8 bases had no gene match. The length of the CDR3 is 15 residues. Germline values: CDR1 MNHNS, CDR2 SASEGT. Written as DNA, the CDR3 is TGTGCCAGCAGTGGAAGTCTGGCGGGAGGCTACGAGCAGTACTTC. Residues: CASSGSLAGGYEQYF.

In regard to this clone: Other DNA sequences of this sample code for an identical CDR3. This sequence joins TRBV4-1 and TRBJ2-7, with TRBD2 identical over 11 bases. The CDR3 runs to 15 residues. The germline V gene encodes CDR1 MGHRA and CDR2 YSYEKL. With V trimmed by 2 bases and J by 4 bases, 4 bases remained unmatched. The chain's CDR3 is CASSQPTSGSYEQYF. The CDR3 coding sequence is TGCGCCAGCAGCCAACCCACTAGCGGGAGTTACGAGCAGTACTTC.

V is TRBV27 and J is TRBJ1-2; tentative D call: TRBD1 (5 bases). The germline V gene encodes CDR1 MNHEY and CDR2 SMNVEV (reference sequence). This CDR3 has 17 residues. The V end was cut by 4 bases, the J end by 0 bases, with 18 bases between. The CDR3 DNA follows: TGTGCCAGCAGTTCAGGAGACCACAGGTACTCTAACTATGGCTACACCTTC. Translated, it gives CASSSGDHRYSNYGYTF.

This chain connects TRBV4-1 to TRBJ2-2, with 7 bases fitting TRBD2. Unmatched junction bases numbered 8, after V lost 0 bases and J lost 4 bases. CDR1 and CDR2 (germline): MGHRA, YSYEKL. This CDR3 contains 17 residues. The CDR3 DNA follows: TGCGCCAGCAGCCAAGATGGAGTAGCGGGTGGCACCGGGGAGCTGTTTTTT. Protein sequence: CASSQDGVAGGTGELFF.

The V and J genes are TRBV7-3 and TRBJ2-1, with D unclear. V was trimmed by 2 bases and J by 1 base, leaving 9 bases between them. The CDR3 consists of 15 residues. Looked up from germline, CDR1 is SGHTA and CDR2 is FQGTGA. The CDR3 sequence: CASSLLVGSYNEQFF. The CDR3 nucleotides are TGTGCCAGCAGCTTATTAGTGGGGTCCTACAATGAGCAGTTCTTC.

The chain joins TRBV10-3 to TRBJ2-1, with 9 bases identical to TRBD2. Germline CDR1 is ENHRY and CDR2 is SYGVKD. The CDR3 runs 18 residues. Trimming removed 2 bases from V and 2 bases from J; junction bases left unmatched: 10. This CDR3 reads CAISEAPGREGAYNEQFF. CDR3 DNA sequence: TGTGCCATCAGTGAGGCTCCGGGGCGGGAGGGTGCCTACAATGAGCAGTTCTTC.

The V call is TRBV7-3, the J call TRBJ1-2, with D unresolved. CDR3 length: 14 residues. CDR1 SGHTA and CDR2 FQGTGA come from the germline V gene. V was pared by 2 bases and J by 3 bases, with 10 bases between. CDR3: CASSLGGGHYGYTF. CDR3 coding DNA: TGTGCCAGCAGCTTAGGAGGTGGGCACTATGGCTACACCTTC.

Concerning this clone itself: The same CDR3 also results from other DNA sequences found in this sample. V usage is TRBV27 and J usage is TRBJ1-2; 7 nucleotides match TRBD1. Germline V CDR1 and CDR2: MNHEY, SMNVEV (reference sequence). The CDR3 runs 13 residues. V trimming: 5 bases; J trimming: 8 bases; junction bases outside the gene matches: 8. CDR3 sequence: CASSTRQGLGYTF. CDR3 DNA: TGTGCCAGCAGTACCCGACAGGGCTTGGGCTACACCTTC.

The chain couples TRBV28 to TRBJ2-2; 8 positions agree with TRBD1. The length of the CDR3 is 16 residues. After removal of 4 bases from V and 2 bases from J, the junction contained 6 bases not matched to a gene. Germline loops: CDR1 MDHEN, CDR2 SYDVKM. The CDR3, as DNA: TGTGCCAGCAGTTATTGGGGGACAGGAAACACCGGGGAGCTGTTTTTT. This encodes CASSYWGTGNTGELFF.